This TCR beta chain was sequenced in a study of blood T cell repertoires in COVID-19. Looking at the study overall: Donors in the United States, Italy and Spain gave samples during acute or convalescent COVID-19. PBMCs, B-cell-depleted T cells, or T cells were the source of the cDNA or gDNA that made up the material.

CDR1 and CDR2 from the germline V gene are LNHDA and SQIVND (reference sequence). The V end lost 5 bases, the J end lost 3 bases, and 12 bases lay between the germline ends. CDR3 length: 14 amino acids. Original processing methods: Estimated nucleated cell counts came from reference gene primer amplification. Sequencing used immunoSEQ multiplex PCR; TCRdb keeps in-frame clones, though not all of them. V, J and clone size are those of that table, while D and trimming were read from the DNA. The sample has tens of thousands of clones; approximately 79% are singletons. The specimen sequenced was peripheral blood. This sequence originates from a man aged 55 to 69 with active or convalescent COVID-19. V is TRBV19 and J is TRBJ2-3; D might be TRBD1 (5 bases). The CDR3 sequence is CASSWGLGTDTQYF. CDR3 in DNA: TGTGCCAGTAGTTGGGGCCTGGGAACAGATACGCAGTATTTT.